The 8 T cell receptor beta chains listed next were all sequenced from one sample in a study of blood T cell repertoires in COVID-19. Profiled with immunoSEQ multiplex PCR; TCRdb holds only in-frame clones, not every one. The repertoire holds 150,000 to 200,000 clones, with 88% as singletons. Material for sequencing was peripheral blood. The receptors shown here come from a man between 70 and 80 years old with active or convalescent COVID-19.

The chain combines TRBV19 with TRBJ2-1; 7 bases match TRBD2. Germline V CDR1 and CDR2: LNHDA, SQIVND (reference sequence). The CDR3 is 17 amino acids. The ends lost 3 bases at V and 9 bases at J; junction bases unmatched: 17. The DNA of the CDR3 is TGTGCCAGTAGTATTTCCGGCGGGAGTCTTCGAGTAGGTGAGCAGTTCTTC. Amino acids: CASSISGGSLRVGEQFF. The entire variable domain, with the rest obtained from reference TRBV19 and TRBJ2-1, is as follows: DGGITQSPKYLFRKEGQNVTLSCEQNLNHDAMYWYRQDPGQGLRLIYYSQIVNDFQKGDIAEGYSVSREKKESFPLTVTSAQKNPTAFYLCASSISGGSLRVGEQFFGPGTRLTVL.

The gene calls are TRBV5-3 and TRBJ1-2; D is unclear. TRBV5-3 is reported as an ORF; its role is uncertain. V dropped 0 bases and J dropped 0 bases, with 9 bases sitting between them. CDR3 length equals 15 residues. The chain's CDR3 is CARSLAPGTNYGYTF. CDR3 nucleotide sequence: TGTGCCAGAAGCTTGGCCCCAGGTACTAACTATGGCTACACCTTC.

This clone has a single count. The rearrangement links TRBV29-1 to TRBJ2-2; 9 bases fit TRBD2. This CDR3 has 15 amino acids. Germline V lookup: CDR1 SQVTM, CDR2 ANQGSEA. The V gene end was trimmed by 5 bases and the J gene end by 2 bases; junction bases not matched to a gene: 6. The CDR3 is CSVRRGLANTGELFF. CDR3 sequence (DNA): TGCAGCGTTCGGCGGGGACTAGCAAACACCGGGGAGCTGTTTTTT.

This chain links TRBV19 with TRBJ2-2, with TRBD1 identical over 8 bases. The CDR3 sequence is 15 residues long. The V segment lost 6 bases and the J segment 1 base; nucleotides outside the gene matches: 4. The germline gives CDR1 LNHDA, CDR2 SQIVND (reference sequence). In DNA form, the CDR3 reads TGTGCCAGTAGATGGGGGACAGGGAACACCGGGGAGCTGTTTTTT. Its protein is CASRWGTGNTGELFF.

The chain's CDR3 is CASSERDNLGFF. The CDR3 region has the DNA TGTGCCAGCAGTGAACGGGACAACTTGGGGTTCTTC. The chain has TRBV2 and TRBJ2-1, with D possibly matching TRBD1 (6 bases). The length of the CDR3 is 12 residues. The V end was cut by 2 bases, the J end by 15 bases, with 14 bases between. Germline V gives CDR1 SNHLY, CDR2 FYNNEI.

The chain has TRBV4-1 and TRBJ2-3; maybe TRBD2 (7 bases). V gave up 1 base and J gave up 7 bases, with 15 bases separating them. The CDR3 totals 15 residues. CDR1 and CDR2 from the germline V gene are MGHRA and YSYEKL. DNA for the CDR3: TGCGCCAGCAGCCAAGGGGGGGGCGGCGGATATACGCAGTATTTT. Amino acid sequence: CASSQGGGGGYTQYF.

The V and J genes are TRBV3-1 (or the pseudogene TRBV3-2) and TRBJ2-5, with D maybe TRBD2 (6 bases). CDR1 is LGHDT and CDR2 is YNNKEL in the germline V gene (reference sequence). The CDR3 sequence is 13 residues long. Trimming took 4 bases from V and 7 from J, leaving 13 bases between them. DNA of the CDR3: TGTGCCAGCAGCCCGGATATGGGAGGGACCCAGTACTTC. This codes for CASSPDMGGTQYF.

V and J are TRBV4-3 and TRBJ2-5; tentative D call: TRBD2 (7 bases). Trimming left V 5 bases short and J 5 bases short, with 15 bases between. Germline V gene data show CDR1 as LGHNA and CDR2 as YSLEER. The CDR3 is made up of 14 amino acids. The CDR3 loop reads CASSTTGGGETQYF. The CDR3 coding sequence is TGCGCCAGCAGCACTACGGGGGGCGGCGAGACCCAGTACTTC.